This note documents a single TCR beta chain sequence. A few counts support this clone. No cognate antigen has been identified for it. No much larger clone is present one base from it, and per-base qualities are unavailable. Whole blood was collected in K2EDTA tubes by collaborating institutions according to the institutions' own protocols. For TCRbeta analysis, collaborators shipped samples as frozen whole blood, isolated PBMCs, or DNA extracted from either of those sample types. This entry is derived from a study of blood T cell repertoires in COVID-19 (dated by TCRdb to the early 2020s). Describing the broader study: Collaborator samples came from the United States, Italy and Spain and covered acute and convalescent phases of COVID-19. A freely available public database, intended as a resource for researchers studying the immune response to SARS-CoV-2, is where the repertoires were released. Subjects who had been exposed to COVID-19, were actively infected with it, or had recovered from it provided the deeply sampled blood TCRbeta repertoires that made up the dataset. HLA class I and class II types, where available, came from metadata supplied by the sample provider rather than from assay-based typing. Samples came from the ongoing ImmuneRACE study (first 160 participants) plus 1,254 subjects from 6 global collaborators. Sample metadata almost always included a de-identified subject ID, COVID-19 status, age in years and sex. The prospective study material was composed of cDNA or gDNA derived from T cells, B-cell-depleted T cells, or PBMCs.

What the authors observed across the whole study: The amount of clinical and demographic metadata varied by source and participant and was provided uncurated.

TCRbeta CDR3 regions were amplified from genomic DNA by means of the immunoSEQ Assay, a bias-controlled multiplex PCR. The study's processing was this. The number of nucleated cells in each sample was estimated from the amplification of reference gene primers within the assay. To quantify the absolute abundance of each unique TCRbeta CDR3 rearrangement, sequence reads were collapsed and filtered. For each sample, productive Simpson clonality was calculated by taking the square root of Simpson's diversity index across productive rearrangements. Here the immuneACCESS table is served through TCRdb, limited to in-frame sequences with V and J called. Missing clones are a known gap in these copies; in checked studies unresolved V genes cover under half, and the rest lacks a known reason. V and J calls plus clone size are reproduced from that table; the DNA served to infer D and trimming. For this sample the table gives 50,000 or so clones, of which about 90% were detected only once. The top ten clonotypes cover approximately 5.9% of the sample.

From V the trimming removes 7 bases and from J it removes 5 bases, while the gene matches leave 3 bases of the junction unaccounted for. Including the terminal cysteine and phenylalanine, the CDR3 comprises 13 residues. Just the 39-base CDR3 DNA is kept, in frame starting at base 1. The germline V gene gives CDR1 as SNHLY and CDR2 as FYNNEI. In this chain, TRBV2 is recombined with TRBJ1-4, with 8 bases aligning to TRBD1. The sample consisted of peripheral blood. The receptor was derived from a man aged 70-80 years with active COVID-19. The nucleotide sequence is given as TGTGCCAGCACGGGACAGGTGAATGAAAAACTGTTTTTT. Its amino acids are CASTGQVNEKLFF.